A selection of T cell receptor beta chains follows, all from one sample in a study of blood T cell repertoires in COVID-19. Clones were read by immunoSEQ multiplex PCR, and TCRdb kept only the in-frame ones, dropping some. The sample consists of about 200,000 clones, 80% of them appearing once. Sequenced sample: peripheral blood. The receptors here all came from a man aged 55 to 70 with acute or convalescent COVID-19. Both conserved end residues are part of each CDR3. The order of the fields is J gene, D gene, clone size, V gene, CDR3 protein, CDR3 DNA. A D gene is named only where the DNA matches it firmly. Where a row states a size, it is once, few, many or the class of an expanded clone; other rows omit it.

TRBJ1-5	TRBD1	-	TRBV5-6	CASSLHLGQGVSSNQPQHF	TGTGCCAGCAGCTTACACCTAGGACAGGGCGTAAGTAGCAATCAGCCCCAGCATTTT
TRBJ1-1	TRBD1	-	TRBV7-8	CASSPGGLNTEAFF	TGTGCCAGCAGTCCAGGGGGCTTGAACACTGAAGCTTTCTTT
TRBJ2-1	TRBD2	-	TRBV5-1	CASVPGLAGGASSYNEQFF	TGCGCCAGCGTCCCCGGACTAGCGGGGGGGGCAAGCTCCTACAATGAGCAGTTCTTC
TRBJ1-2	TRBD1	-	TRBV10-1	CASKGQSSYGYTF	TGCGCCAGCAAGGGACAGTCGTCCTATGGCTACACCTTC
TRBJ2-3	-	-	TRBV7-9	CASSLSGTDTQYF	TGTGCCAGCAGCTTAAGCGGCACAGATACGCAGTATTTT
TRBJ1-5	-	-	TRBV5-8	CASSRDSIQPQHF	TGTGCCAGCAGCCGCGACAGCATTCAGCCCCAGCATTTT
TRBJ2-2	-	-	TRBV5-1	CASSSRSRHTGELFF	TGCGCCAGCAGCTCCAGATCTAGGCACACCGGGGAGCTGTTTTTT
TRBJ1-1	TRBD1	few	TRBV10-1	CASSENAQTGAPGDTEAFF	TGCGCCAGCAGTGAGAACGCCCAAACAGGGGCCCCAGGGGACACTGAAGCTTTCTTT
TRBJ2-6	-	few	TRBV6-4	CASSDSPSSGANVLTF	TGTGCCAGCAGTGACTCCCCCAGCTCTGGGGCCAACGTCCTGACTTTC
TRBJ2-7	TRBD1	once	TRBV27	CASSLRGGTGILEQYF	TGTGCCAGCAGTTTAAGAGGAGGGACAGGGATCCTCGAGCAGTACTTC
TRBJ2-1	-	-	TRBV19	CATVPGEWGDEQFF	TGTGCCACGGTTCCGGGGGAGTGGGGGGATGAGCAGTTCTTC
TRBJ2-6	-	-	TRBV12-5	CASGPTGSGANVLTF	TGTGCTAGTGGCCCTACAGGGTCTGGGGCCAACGTCCTGACTTTC
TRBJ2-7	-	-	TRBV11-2	CASSLEGWAVGEQYF	TGTGCCAGCAGCTTAGAAGGCTGGGCCGTGGGCGAGCAGTACTTC
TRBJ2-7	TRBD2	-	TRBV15	CATSSRTSGYSYEQYF	TGTGCCACCAGCTCCAGGACTAGCGGCTATTCCTACGAGCAGTACTTC
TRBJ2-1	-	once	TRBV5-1	CASSLEAVFNEQFF	TGCGCCAGCAGCCTGGAGGCGGTTTTCAATGAGCAGTTCTTC
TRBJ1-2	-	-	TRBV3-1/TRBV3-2	CASSQSLQWGYTF	TGTGCCAGCAGCCAATCCCTCCAGTGGGGCTACACCTTC
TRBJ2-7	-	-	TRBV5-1	CASSPRQVSSYEQYF	TGCGCCAGCAGCCCCCGCCAGGTGAGCTCCTACGAGCAGTACTTC
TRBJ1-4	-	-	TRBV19	CASSIGQGKGTNEKLFF	TGTGCCAGTAGTATAGGCCAGGGTAAAGGCACTAATGAAAAACTGTTTTTT
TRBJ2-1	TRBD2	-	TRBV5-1	CASSLQLAGGSLSYNEQFF	TGCGCCAGCAGCTTGCAGCTAGCGGGGGGGTCCCTCTCCTACAATGAGCAGTTCTTC
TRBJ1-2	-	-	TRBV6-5	CASRGTQGGGYGYTF	TGTGCCAGCAGAGGCACTCAGGGAGGTGGCTATGGCTACACCTTC
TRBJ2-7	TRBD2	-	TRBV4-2	CASSQELAGGYEQYF	TGTGCCAGCAGCCAAGAACTAGCGGGGGGCTACGAGCAGTACTTC